The 24 T cell receptor beta chains reported below all come from one sample, sequenced in a study of memory CD4+ T cells and cytomegalovirus serostatus. TCRdb's table, derived via immunoSEQ multiplex PCR, lists solely in-frame clones and lacks some. Of about 50,000 clones listed, more than 75% are singletons. The sort gate was single viable CD3+CD4+CD8-CD45RO+ cells for memory CD4+ T cells. Sequenced material: memory CD4+ T cells from blood. The receptors here all came from an adult in good health and CMV-seronegative.

The rearrangement links TRBV19 to TRBJ1-1; 7 bases align to TRBD1. CDR3 size: 14 residues. The germline V gene has CDR1 LNHDA and CDR2 SQIVND (reference sequence). The junction had 9 bases not matched to a gene; V was cut back by 5 bases and J by 6 bases. This chain's CDR3 is CASSAPVTGPEAFF. DNA for the CDR3: TGTGCCAGTAGTGCCCCGGTGACAGGGCCTGAAGCTTTCTTT.

This clone came up a few times. This chain links TRBV2 with TRBJ1-2; D uncertain. Trimming took off 2 bases at V and 7 bases at J, with 5 bases between the two ends. The CDR3 extends over 11 amino acids. Per the germline V gene, CDR1 is SNHLY and CDR2 is FYNNEI. The DNA of the CDR3 is TGTGCCAGCAGTGAAATGGGTGGCTACACCTTC. Translation: CASSEMGGYTF.

The V gene is TRBV29-1, the J gene TRBJ2-1; either TRBD1 or TRBD2 may supply D (6 bases each). This CDR3 contains 15 residues. Trimming shortened V by 8 bases and J by 4 bases, and 21 bases separated the two germline ends. Germline assignment: CDR1 SQVTM and CDR2 ANQGSEA. The CDR3 nucleotides read TGCAGCACTCGTAGAGGAGGGGGGATGTACAATGAGCAGTTCTTC. Amino acids: CSTRRGGGMYNEQFF.

This CDR3 is CAWSGDYTGELFF. CDR3 nucleotides: TGTGCCTGGAGTGGGGATTACACCGGGGAGCTGTTTTTT. V is TRBV30 and J is TRBJ2-2; D remains unclear. Trimming cost V 1 base and J 3 bases, with 6 bases left between them. The CDR3 covers 13 residues. Germline values: CDR1 GTSNPN, CDR2 SVGIG (reference sequence).

The chain couples TRBV5-1 to TRBJ2-3, with 9 bases identical to TRBD2. V gave up 0 bases and J gave up 4 bases; unmatched junction bases: 12. This CDR3 has 18 amino acids. Germline CDR1 reads SGHRS; CDR2 reads YFSETQ. The CDR3 nucleotides read TGCGCCAGCAGCTTGGCCGTACGCGGGGGGGCCCGGGCAGATACGCAGTATTTT. As protein: CASSLAVRGGARADTQYF.

V and J are TRBV6-5 and TRBJ1-4, with 8 bases lining up with TRBD1. With 2 bases clipped from V and 11 bases from J, the junction kept 10 bases outside the gene matches. CDR3 length: 15 residues. The germline gives CDR1 MNHEY, CDR2 SVGAGI. This CDR3 reads CASSYDPGQARKLFF. Written as DNA, the CDR3 is TGTGCCAGCAGTTACGACCCGGGACAGGCGAGGAAACTGTTTTTT.

In this sample, this clone turned up a few times. V gene TRBV28 combines with J gene TRBJ1-5, with D possibly being TRBD1 (6 bases). Trimming stripped 2 bases from V and 0 bases from J, with 11 bases between. The CDR3 is 16 residues long. The germline V gene has CDR1 MDHEN and CDR2 SYDVKM. DNA for the CDR3: TGTGCCAGCAGTTTAACAGGGCCTAATAGCAATCAGCCCCAGCATTTT. Protein sequence: CASSLTGPNSNQPQHF.

This clone was detected only a few times. The chain couples TRBV6-5 to TRBJ1-1, with TRBD1 as a possible D gene (6 bases). CDR1 and CDR2 (germline): MNHEY, SVGAGI. This CDR3 comprises 12 residues. The V gene lost 4 bases and the J gene lost 8 bases, with 11 bases spanning the gap. CDR3 in DNA: TGTGCCAGCAGTTCCCCCGGGACAGAAGCTTTCTTT. As protein: CASSSPGTEAFF.

The chain has TRBV28 and TRBJ2-7; 12 positions agree with TRBD2. V was pared by 8 bases and J by 1 base, with 3 bases of the junction left unmatched. The CDR3 is 14 amino acids. Germline assignment: CDR1 MDHEN and CDR2 SYDVKM. CDR3 coding DNA: TGTGCCAGCCTAGCGGGGGGGGAGTCCTACGAGCAGTACTTC. It is translated as CASLAGGESYEQYF. Full variable domain (missing parts from reference TRBV28 and TRBJ2-7): DVKVTQSSRYLVKRTGEKVFLECVQDMDHENMFWYRQDPGLGLRLIYFSYDVKMKEKGDIPEGYSVSREKKERFSLILESASTNQTSMYLCASLAGGESYEQYFGPGTRLTVT.

The rearrangement joins TRBV29-1 to TRBJ1-2, with TRBD1 matching over 8 bases. The CDR3 runs 11 residues. The germline gives CDR1 SQVTM, CDR2 ANQGSEA. V shed 5 bases and J 6 bases; nucleotides not matched to a gene: 2. The CDR3 here is CSVSGGDGYTF. In DNA form, the CDR3 reads TGCAGCGTTTCAGGGGGCGATGGCTACACCTTC. The variable domain in full, with the rest retrieved from reference TRBV29-1 and TRBJ1-2, is SAVISQKPSRDICQRGTSLTIQCQVDSQVTMMFWYRQQPGQSLTLIATANQGSEATYESGFVIDKFPISRPNLTFSTLTVSNMSPEDSSIYLCSVSGGDGYTFGSGTRLTVV.

The rearrangement uses TRBV7-2 and TRBJ1-2, with TRBD1 as a possible D gene (5 bases). Germline CDR1 SGHTA, CDR2 FQGNSA. V was trimmed by 5 bases and J by 5 bases, leaving 18 bases between them. The CDR3 is 15 residues long. The CDR3, as DNA: TGTGCCAGCAGCACTCCCCGGGACGGACTTTATGGCTACACCTTC. Amino acids: CASSTPRDGLYGYTF. The variable domain in full, completed from reference TRBV7-2 and TRBJ1-2, reads GAGVSQSPSNKVTEKGKDVELRCDPISGHTALYWYRQSLGQGLEFLIYFQGNSAPDKSGLPSDRFSAERTGGSVSTLTIQRTQQEDSAVYLCASSTPRDGLYGYTFGSGTRLTVV.

The chain joins TRBV5-1 to TRBJ2-5, with D perhaps TRBD2 (5 bases). The CDR3 consists of 13 residues. V lost 4 bases, J lost 1 base, and 8 bases lay in between. The germline CDR1 and CDR2 sequences are SGHRS and YFSETQ. This chain's CDR3 is CASSPGTQETQYF. As DNA, the CDR3 is TGCGCCAGCAGCCCGGGAACCCAAGAGACCCAGTACTTC.

This clone was found once. The CDR3 DNA is TGCGCCAGCAGCCTAGAACAGGGTCCTAATGAAAAACTGTTTTTT. Translated, it gives CASSLEQGPNEKLFF. The chain couples TRBV4-3 to TRBJ1-4; tentatively, D is TRBD1 (6 bases). The V end was cut by 4 bases, the J end by 3 bases, with 12 bases between. This CDR3 has 15 residues. CDR1 LGHNA and CDR2 YSLEER come from the germline V gene.

V usage is TRBV19 and J usage is TRBJ2-3; TRBD1 might be the D (6 bases). Trimming removed 3 bases at V and 0 bases at J, with 22 bases between. Germline loops: CDR1 LNHDA, CDR2 SQIVND (reference sequence). The CDR3 sequence is 19 residues long. CDR3 sequence reads: CASSITGPRMTSSTDTQYF. DNA of the CDR3: TGTGCCAGTAGTATCACAGGGCCCCGAATGACATCTAGCACAGATACGCAGTATTTT.

This clone was seen only a few times. The chain recombines TRBV19 with TRBJ1-2; tentative D call: TRBD1 (5 bases). Deletions cut 5 bases from V and 1 base from J, with 14 bases between. The length of the CDR3 is 15 residues. Looked up from germline, CDR1 is LNHDA and CDR2 is SQIVND (reference sequence). CDR3 protein: CASSPGHSNNYGYTF. The CDR3 nucleotides are TGTGCCAGTAGTCCCGGACATTCTAATAACTATGGCTACACCTTC. The full variable domain, in which reference TRBV19 and TRBJ1-2 provide the parts outside the CDR3, is DGGITQSPKYLFRKEGQNVTLSCEQNLNHDAMYWYRQDPGQGLRLIYYSQIVNDFQKGDIAEGYSVSREKKESFPLTVTSAQKNPTAFYLCASSPGHSNNYGYTFGSGTRLTVV.

The CDR3 sequence is CASSQVVFQETQYF. The DNA for the CDR3 is TGTGCCAGCAGCCAAGTAGTCTTCCAAGAGACCCAGTACTTC. This rearrangement joins TRBV4-2 to TRBJ2-5; D is unclear. Trimming pared 1 base from V and 1 base from J, leaving 7 bases between. The CDR3 covers 14 residues. Germline-derived CDR1 and CDR2 are LGHNA and YNFKEQ.

This clone was counted once. The V and J genes are TRBV11-2 and TRBJ2-1, with TRBD2 identical over 11 bases. CDR1 and CDR2 from the germline V gene are SGHAT and FQNNGV. The CDR3 totals 15 residues. Germline trimming cut 5 bases from V and 6 bases from J; bases unmatched to any gene: 6. CDR3 sequence reads: CASSVLAGAPNEQFF. CDR3 in DNA: TGTGCCAGCAGCGTACTAGCGGGGGCCCCCAATGAGCAGTTCTTC. Variable domain in full (rest from reference TRBV11-2 and TRBJ2-1): EAGVAQSPRYKIIEKRQSVAFWCNPISGHATLYWYQQILGQGPKLLIQFQNNGVVDDSQLPKDRFSAERLKGVDSTLKIQPAKLEDSAVYLCASSVLAGAPNEQFFGPGTRLTVL.

The CDR3 DNA reads as TGTGCCAGCGGGAACACCGGGGAGCTGTTTTTT. Residues: CASGNTGELFF. The chain carries TRBV6-5 and TRBJ2-2; no clear D gene. CDR3 length: 11 residues. The germline gives CDR1 MNHEY, CDR2 SVGAGI. V lost 8 bases and J 1 base, leaving 2 bases between the germline ends.

This clone occurred once. The chain couples TRBV4-1 to TRBJ2-2, with TRBD1 as a possible D gene (6 bases). Deletions cut 5 bases from V and 6 bases from J, with 19 bases between. Germline loops: CDR1 MGHRA, CDR2 YSYEKL. This CDR3 has 16 residues. The CDR3 nucleotides read TGCGCCAGCAGCTCGCCGGGACACCTCCGGTCCGGGGAGCTGTTTTTT. Translation: CASSSPGHLRSGELFF.

The chain couples TRBV2 to TRBJ1-5; 7 bases fit TRBD1. This CDR3 comprises 15 residues. The ends lost 6 bases at V and 4 bases at J; junction bases unmatched: 9. Germline CDR1 reads SNHLY; CDR2 reads FYNNEI. The CDR3 protein is CASSLTGQPNQPQHF. The CDR3 bases are TGTGCCAGCAGCTTAACGGGACAGCCGAATCAGCCCCAGCATTTT.

The rearrangement uses TRBV6-5 and TRBJ1-1; 7 bases are a match to TRBD1. Germline V CDR1 and CDR2: MNHEY, SVGAGI. CDR3 length equals 16 residues. J lost 1 base, V lost 4 bases, and 9 bases had no gene match. As DNA, the CDR3 is TGTGCCAGCAGTTCCAGTGGCGGGACAGCGAACACTGAAGCTTTCTTT. Translation gives CASSSSGGTANTEAFF.

This CDR3 is CASSLPQGRKLFF. The CDR3 DNA follows: TGTGCCAGCAGTTTACCCCAGGGTCGGAAACTGTTTTTT. The V and J genes are TRBV28 and TRBJ1-4; tentative D call: TRBD1 (5 bases). V lost 2 bases to trimming and J lost 11 bases, with 12 bases between them. The CDR3 length is 13 residues. Germline-derived CDR1 and CDR2 are MDHEN and SYDVKM.

The V and J genes are TRBV5-5 and TRBJ1-4; tentative D call: TRBD1 (6 bases). Trimming stripped 7 bases from V and 5 bases from J, with 15 bases between. Germline CDR1 reads SGHKS; CDR2 reads YYEKEE (reference sequence). There are 14 residues in the CDR3. This CDR3 is CASGGRGTNEKLFF. The CDR3 coding sequence is TGTGCCAGCGGGGGTAGGGGGACGAATGAAAAACTGTTTTTT.

V and J are TRBV19 and TRBJ2-3; 8 bases map to TRBD1. Germline CDR1 LNHDA, CDR2 SQIVND (reference sequence). The CDR3 is 16 residues long. Trimming at V came to 3 bases and at J to 1 base, leaving 6 bases not matched to a gene. CDR3 region: CASSMRDRSRTDTQYF. The CDR3 DNA follows: TGTGCCAGTAGTATGAGGGACAGGAGTCGCACAGATACGCAGTATTTT.